The 21 T cell receptor beta chains given below trace back to one sample, sequenced in a study of molecular identifiers for immune sequencing clone quantification. TCRdb reprocessed the PCR reads with MiXCR, giving one entry per CDR3 protein. In the table there are 53,000 or so distinct CDR3 sequences, approximately 34% of which are singletons. The sample consisted of naive CD8+ T cells from blood, with Jurkat cell RNA spiked in. Subset given: FACS-sorted CD8+CD4-CCR7+CD45RA+ naive T cells. The receptors were sampled from a human donor in good health. Some libraries in this study had Jurkat cell RNA spiked in.

This clonotype was observed a handful of times. V is TRBV6-2 or TRBV6-3 and J is TRBJ2-7; a possible D gene is TRBD2 (5 bases). V dropped 10 bases and J dropped 5 bases, with 15 bases sitting between them. Germline V gene data show CDR1 as MNHEY and CDR2 as SVGEGT. This CDR3 is 12 amino acids long. CDR3 nucleotide sequence: TGTGCCAAGCGGTGTCGGACCCACGAGCAGTACTTC. Translation gives CAKRCRTHEQYF.

This clonotype was recorded a few times. The chain recombines TRBV15 with TRBJ1-1; D is unclear. The CDR3 length is 13 residues. V dropped 0 bases and J dropped 5 bases, with 7 bases sitting between them. Germline CDR1 LNHNV, CDR2 YYDKDF (reference sequence). In DNA, the CDR3 is TGTGCCACCAGCAGAGATCTGAGGACTGAAGCTTTCTTT. Its protein product is CATSRDLRTEAFF.

With respect to this clonotype: In this CDR3 the conserved last residue, phenylalanine or tryptophan, is missing, so a read error is likely. The chain links TRBV4-3 to TRBJ1-6, with a weak D call TRBD1 (6 bases). The germline V gene encodes CDR1 LGHNA and CDR2 YSLEER. CDR3 length: 17 amino acids. V was pared by 0 bases and J by 10 bases, with 19 bases between. The CDR3 sequence: CASSQDLQGFEGSPLHL. CDR3 sequence (DNA): TGCGCCAGCAGCCAAGATCTTCAGGGGTTTGAGGGGTCACCCCTCCACTTA.

This clonotype was found a few times. The V gene is TRBV13, the J gene TRBJ2-3; 11 nucleotides align to TRBD1. V dropped 4 bases and J dropped 1; count of bases not matched to a gene: 7. The CDR3 totals 17 residues. Germline V gives CDR1 PRHDT, CDR2 FYEKMQ (reference sequence). This CDR3 is CASSSKDRGLGTDTQYF. For the CDR3, the DNA is TGTGCCAGCAGCTCCAAGGACAGGGGGCTTGGCACAGATACGCAGTATTTT.

The chain has TRBV11-1 and TRBJ1-5; no clear D gene. CDR1 and CDR2 from the germline V gene are SGHAT and FQDESV (reference sequence). V was pared by 4 bases and J by 1 base, with 17 bases between. The length of the CDR3 is 17 residues. In DNA, the CDR3 is TGTGCCAGCAGCTGTACACGAGGACGGTTGAGCAATCAGCCCCAGCATTTT. Protein: CASSCTRGRLSNQPQHF.

This chain's CDR3 is CSGGAGLLGNTQYF. The CDR3 DNA follows: TGCAGCGGTGGGGCCGGGTTGTTGGGAAATACGCAGTATTTT. The rearrangement uses TRBV29-1 and TRBJ2-3; possibly TRBD1 for D (5 bases). Trimming took 7 bases from V and 7 from J, leaving 21 bases between them. The CDR3 loop spans 14 amino acids. CDR1 SQVTM and CDR2 ANQGSEA come from the germline V gene.

On this clonotype: An end of the junction differs from the germline gene, which may be a read error. The chain joins TRBV13 to TRBJ2-5, with 7 bases identical to TRBD2. Per the germline V gene, CDR1 is PRHDT and CDR2 is FYEKMQ (reference sequence). This CDR3 has 17 residues. Here the CDR3 DNA reads TGTGCCAGCAGCTTAGGCTCCCGGGGAGGGGTCGAAGAGGCCCAGTACTTC. Its translation: CASSLGSRGGVEEAQYF.

The CDR3 sequence: CATWGPDRGGITENTEAFF. Here the CDR3 DNA reads TGTGCCACATGGGGCCCGGACAGGGGCGGAATAACGGAAAACACTGAAGCTTTCTTT. The V call is TRBV19, the J call TRBJ1-1; 9 positions agree with TRBD1. The CDR3 spans 19 residues. Trimming cost V 10 bases and J 2 bases; bases outside gene matches: 23. The germline CDR1 and CDR2 sequences are LNHDA and SQIVND (reference sequence).

The rearrangement uses TRBV7-9 and TRBJ2-5; D is ambiguous. The CDR3 spans 11 residues. Looked up from germline, CDR1 is SEHNR and CDR2 is FQNEAQ (reference sequence). Trimming stripped 8 bases from V and 7 bases from J, with 11 bases between. The CDR3 region is CASGTEATQYF. The CDR3 DNA is TGTGCCAGCGGCACAGAGGCGACCCAGTACTTC.

This chain's CDR3 is CASSGLAGVYGTDTQYF. In DNA form, the CDR3 reads TGTGCCAGCAGCGGACTAGCGGGAGTTTATGGCACAGATACGCAGTATTTT. The V gene is TRBV6-6, the J gene TRBJ2-3; 13 bases are shared with TRBD2. CDR1 is MNHNY, CDR2 SVGAGI, per germline (reference sequence). Unmatched junction bases numbered 7, after V lost 6 bases and J lost 1 base. CDR3 size: 17 residues.

This clonotype was observed a few times. A much larger clone differs from this one at a single base, so this may be a read error. The final CDR3 position lacks the conserved phenylalanine or tryptophan, pointing to a likely read error. The CDR3 DNA follows: TGTGCCAGCAGCCCCCGGGACAGGGCTACAGATACGCAGTATTAT. Translated: CASSPRDRATDTQYY. The V gene is TRBV7-2, the J gene TRBJ2-3; TRBD1 aligns across 9 bases. The V and J ends lost 5 bases and 3 bases, in that order; junction bases with no gene match: 6. Per the germline V gene, CDR1 is SGHTA and CDR2 is FQGNSA. The CDR3 runs to 15 residues.

Notes on this clonotype: A much larger clone differs by one base, so this may be a read error. This rearrangement joins TRBV5-5 to TRBJ2-3; 7 nucleotides line up with TRBD2. With 4 bases clipped from V and 9 bases from J, the junction kept 11 bases outside the gene matches. Germline V gives CDR1 SGHKS, CDR2 YYEKEE (reference sequence). CDR3 length equals 14 residues. As DNA, the CDR3 is TGTGCCAGCAGCCCCCCCGTGGCGGGGGAAACGCAGTATTTT. Encoded protein: CASSPPVAGETQYF.

A note on this clonotype: Being one base from a much bigger clone, this may be a read error. The chain uses TRBV4-1 and TRBJ2-5; D assignment may be TRBD1 or TRBD2 (5 bases each). Germline CDR1 is MGHRA and CDR2 is YSYEKL. This CDR3 comprises 12 residues. The CDR3 nucleotides read TGCGCCAGCGGCCAAGACGGGACGACCCAGTACTTC. Translating it yields CASGQDGTTQYF.

This clonotype is a singleton in its sample. A much larger clone sits a single nucleotide away, making a read error possible. The chain uses TRBV27 and TRBJ2-3; no definite D call. The CDR3 totals 12 residues. Per germline, CDR1 MNHEY and CDR2 SMNVEV (reference sequence). CDR3 nucleotides: TGTGCCAGCAGTTTTCCCGCAGATACGCAGTGTTTT. Its protein product is CASSFPADTQCF.

The table lists this clonotype with many counts. This chain connects TRBV12-3 or TRBV12-4 to TRBJ2-1; D may be TRBD1 (5 bases). The CDR3 is 15 residues long. Trimming shortened V by 6 bases and J by 7 bases, and 19 bases separated the two germline ends. CDR3 sequence: CASRPGLPKGNEQFF. CDR3 in DNA: TGTGCCAGCAGACCTGGTCTACCCAAGGGGAATGAGCAGTTCTTC.

V is TRBV27 and J is TRBJ2-7; possible D gene TRBD2, 5 bases. V was trimmed by 4 bases and J by 5 bases, leaving 12 bases between them. This CDR3 region has 13 residues. The germline gives CDR1 MNHEY, CDR2 SMNVEV (reference sequence). CDR3 residues: CASSSGLSNEQYF. In DNA, the CDR3 is TGTGCCAGCAGTTCCGGACTTTCTAACGAGCAGTACTTC.

This clonotype was detected ten times or more. The rearrangement joins TRBV2 to TRBJ1-5; D unclear. There are 16 residues in the CDR3. V was clipped by 8 bases and J by 7 bases, with 24 bases between them. Germline values: CDR1 SNHLY, CDR2 FYNNEI. CDR3 nucleotides: TGTGCCAGCTCGAAGGGTGGAGGATTGAATCAACAGCCCCAGCATTTT. It encodes CASSKGGGLNQQPQHF.

This clonotype was detected only a few times. The chain is built from TRBV6-4 and TRBJ2-3; 10 nucleotides line up with TRBD2. The V gene's germline CDR1 is MRHNA and CDR2 SNTAGT. Trimming cost V 7 bases and J 4 bases; bases outside gene matches: 11. The CDR3 runs to 16 residues. CDR3 sequence: CASTLSSGRVPDTQYF. CDR3 nucleotides: TGTGCCAGCACACTCTCCAGCGGGAGGGTGCCAGATACGCAGTATTTT.

This sequence joins TRBV4-3 and TRBJ2-7, with D unclear. The CDR3 length is 13 residues. CDR1 is LGHNA, CDR2 YSLEER, per germline. Trimming stripped 2 bases from V and 1 base from J, with 6 bases between. CDR3 amino acids: CASSQSRSYEQYF. The CDR3 DNA follows: TGCGCCAGCAGCCAATCCCGGTCCTACGAGCAGTACTTC.

The chain employs TRBV27 and TRBJ2-7, with a tentative D call TRBD1 (6 bases). The CDR3 covers 15 residues. Trimming removed 7 bases from V and 2 bases from J, with 18 bases in between. The germline gives CDR1 MNHEY, CDR2 SMNVEV (reference sequence). The CDR3 sequence: CASKLDRSRAYEQYF. In nucleotides, the CDR3 is TGTGCCAGCAAGCTAGACAGGTCTAGGGCCTACGAGCAGTACTTC.

There are a few counts of this clonotype. The chain uses TRBV13 and TRBJ2-7, with D possibly being TRBD2 (5 bases). CDR1 and CDR2 (germline): PRHDT, FYEKMQ (reference sequence). This CDR3 comprises 13 residues. V lost 6 bases and J 2 bases, leaving 11 bases between the germline ends. CDR3 amino acids: CASRLGRTYEQYF. The CDR3 coding sequence is TGTGCCAGCAGGCTTGGGAGAACCTACGAGCAGTACTTC. The whole variable domain, filled in from reference TRBV13 and TRBJ2-7, reads AAGVIQSPRHLIKEKRETATLKCYPIPRHDTVYWYQQGPGQDPQFLISFYEKMQSDKGSIPDRFSAQQFSDYHSELNMSSLELGDSALYFCASRLGRTYEQYFGPGTRLTVT.